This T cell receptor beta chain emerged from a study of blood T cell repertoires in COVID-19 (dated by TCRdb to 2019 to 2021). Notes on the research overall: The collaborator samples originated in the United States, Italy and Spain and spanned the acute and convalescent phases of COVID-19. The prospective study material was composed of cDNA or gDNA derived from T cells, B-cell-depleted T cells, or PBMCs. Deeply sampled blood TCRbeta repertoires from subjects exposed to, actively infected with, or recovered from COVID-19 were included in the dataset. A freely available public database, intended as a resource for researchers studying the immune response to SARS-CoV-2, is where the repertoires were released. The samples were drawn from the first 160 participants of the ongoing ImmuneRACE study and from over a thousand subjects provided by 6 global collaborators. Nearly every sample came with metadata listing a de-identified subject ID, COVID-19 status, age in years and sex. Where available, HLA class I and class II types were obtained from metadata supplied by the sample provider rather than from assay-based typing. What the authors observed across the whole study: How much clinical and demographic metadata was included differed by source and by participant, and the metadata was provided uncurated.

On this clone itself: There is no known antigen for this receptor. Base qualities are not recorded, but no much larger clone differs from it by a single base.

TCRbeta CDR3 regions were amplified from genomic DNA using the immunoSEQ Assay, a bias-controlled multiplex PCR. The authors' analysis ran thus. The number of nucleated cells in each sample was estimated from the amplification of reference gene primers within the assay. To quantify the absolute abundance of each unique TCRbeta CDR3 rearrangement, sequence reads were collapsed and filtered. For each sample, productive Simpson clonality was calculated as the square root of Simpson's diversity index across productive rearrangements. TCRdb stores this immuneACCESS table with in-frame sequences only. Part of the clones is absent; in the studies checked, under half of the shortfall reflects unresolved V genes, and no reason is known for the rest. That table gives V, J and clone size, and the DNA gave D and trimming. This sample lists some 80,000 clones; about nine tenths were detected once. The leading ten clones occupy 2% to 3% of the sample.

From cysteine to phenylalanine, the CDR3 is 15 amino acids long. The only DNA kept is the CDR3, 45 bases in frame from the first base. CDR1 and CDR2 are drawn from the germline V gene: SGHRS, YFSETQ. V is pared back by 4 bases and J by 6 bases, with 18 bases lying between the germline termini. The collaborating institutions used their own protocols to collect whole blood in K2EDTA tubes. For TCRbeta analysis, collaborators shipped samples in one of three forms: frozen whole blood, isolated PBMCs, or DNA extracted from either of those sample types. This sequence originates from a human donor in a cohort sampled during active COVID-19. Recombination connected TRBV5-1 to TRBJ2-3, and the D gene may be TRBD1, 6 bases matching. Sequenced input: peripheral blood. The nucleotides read TGCGCCAGCAGCGCCCGGGACACCGGCATGGATACGCAGTATTTT. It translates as CASSARDTGMDTQYF.